This T cell receptor (beta chain) comes out of a study of cytomegalovirus exposure and HLA in healthy donors. Measured with immunoSEQ multiplex PCR; TCRdb has only the in-frame clones, and not every one. The sample consists of around 190,000 clones, roughly 83% of them appearing once. CDR1 LNHDA and CDR2 SQIVND come from the germline V gene (reference sequence). With 6 bases removed from V and 2 bases from J, the gap between germline ends came to 11 bases. CDR3 size: 14 residues. V is TRBV19 and J is TRBJ2-1, with D maybe TRBD1 (6 bases). This clonotype originated in a woman aged 18-35 years in good health and CMV-seronegative. Material for sequencing was PBMCs. The CDR3 DNA reads as TGTGCCAGTAGGAAGGACAGTGCCTACAATGAGCAGTTCTTC. It codes for CASRKDSAYNEQFF. Looking up the rest from reference TRBV19 and TRBJ2-1 gives the full variable domain: DGGITQSPKYLFRKEGQNVTLSCEQNLNHDAMYWYRQDPGQGLRLIYYSQIVNDFQKGDIAEGYSVSREKKESFPLTVTSAQKNPTAFYLCASRKDSAYNEQFFGPGTRLTVL.